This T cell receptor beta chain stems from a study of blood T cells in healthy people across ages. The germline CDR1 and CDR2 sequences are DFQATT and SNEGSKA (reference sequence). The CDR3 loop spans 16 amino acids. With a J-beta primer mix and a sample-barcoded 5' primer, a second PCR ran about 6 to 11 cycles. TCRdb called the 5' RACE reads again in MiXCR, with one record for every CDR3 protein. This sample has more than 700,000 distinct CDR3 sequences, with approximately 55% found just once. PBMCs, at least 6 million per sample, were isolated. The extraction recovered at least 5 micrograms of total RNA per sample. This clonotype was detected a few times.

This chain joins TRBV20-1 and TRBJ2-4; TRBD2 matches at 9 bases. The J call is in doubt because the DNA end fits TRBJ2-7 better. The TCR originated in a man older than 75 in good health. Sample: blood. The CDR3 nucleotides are TGCAGTGTTTCGGCGGGAGGGTCTGTCCTTTACGACGAGCAGTACTTC. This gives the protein CSVSAGGSVLYDEQYF.